This T cell receptor (beta chain) was sequenced during a study of blood T cell repertoires in COVID-19. Overall study context: Collection of acute and convalescent COVID-19 samples took place in the United States, Italy and Spain. Nucleic acid was either cDNA or gDNA, and it came from T cells, B-cell-depleted T cells, or PBMCs.

Here immunoSEQ multiplex PCR was the method, and the copy in TCRdb shows in-frame clones only, minus some. This table holds hundreds of thousands of clones, roughly 86% found once. Trimming left V 3 bases short and J 1 base short, with 7 bases between. The CDR3 extends over 13 amino acids. Looked up from germline, CDR1 is SGHDT and CDR2 is YYEEEE. The receptor comes from a woman between 45 and 60 years old who had recovered from COVID-19. Source material: PBMCs or T cells enriched from blood (not recorded which). The V and J genes are TRBV5-6 and TRBJ1-1, with no clear D. CDR3 loop: CASSSDKNTEAFF. CDR3 coding DNA: TGTGCCAGCAGCTCTGACAAGAACACTGAAGCTTTCTTT. The complete variable domain, with remaining parts taken from reference TRBV5-6 and TRBJ1-1, reads DAGVTQSPTHLIKTRGQQVTLRCSPKSGHDTVSWYQQALGQGPQFIFQYYEEEERQRGNFPDRFSGHQFPNYSSELNVNALLLGDSALYLCASSSDKNTEAFFGQGTRLTVV.